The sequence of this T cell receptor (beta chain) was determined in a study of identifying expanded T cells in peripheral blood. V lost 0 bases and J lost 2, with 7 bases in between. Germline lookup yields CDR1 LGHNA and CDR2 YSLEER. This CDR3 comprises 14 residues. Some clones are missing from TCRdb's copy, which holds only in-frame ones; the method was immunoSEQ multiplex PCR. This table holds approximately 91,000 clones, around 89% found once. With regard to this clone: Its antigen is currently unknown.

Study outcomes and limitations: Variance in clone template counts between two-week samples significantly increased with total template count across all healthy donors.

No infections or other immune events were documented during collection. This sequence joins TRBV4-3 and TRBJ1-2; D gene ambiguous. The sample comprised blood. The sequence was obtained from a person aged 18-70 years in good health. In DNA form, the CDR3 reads TGCGCCAGCAGCCAAGAGCCAGACAACTATGGCTACACCTTC. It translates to CASSQEPDNYGYTF.